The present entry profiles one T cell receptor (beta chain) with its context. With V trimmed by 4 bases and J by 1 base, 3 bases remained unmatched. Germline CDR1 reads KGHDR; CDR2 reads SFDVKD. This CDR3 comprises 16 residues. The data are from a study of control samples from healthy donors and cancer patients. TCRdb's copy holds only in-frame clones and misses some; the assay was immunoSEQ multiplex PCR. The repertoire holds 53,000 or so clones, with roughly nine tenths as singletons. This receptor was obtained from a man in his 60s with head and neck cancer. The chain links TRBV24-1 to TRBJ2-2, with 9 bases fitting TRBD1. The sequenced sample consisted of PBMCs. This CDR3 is CATSDSGQGNTGELFF. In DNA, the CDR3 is TGTGCCACCAGTGACTCGGGACAGGGGAACACCGGGGAGCTGTTTTTT.